What follows are 23 T cell receptor beta chains derived from one specimen sequenced in a study of PD-L1 blockade in urothelial cancer. Here immunoSEQ multiplex PCR was the method, and the copy in TCRdb shows in-frame clones only, minus some. Of approximately 65,000 clones listed, 85% to 90% are singletons. Sequencing was performed on PBMCs, taken around atezolizumab (anti-PD-L1) treatment. These receptors came from a man in his sixties with urothelial cancer.

The chain employs TRBV30 and TRBJ2-1; 12 bases are shared with TRBD2. Germline CDR1 is GTSNPN and CDR2 is SVGIG (reference sequence). This CDR3 is built from 16 residues. Germline trimming cut 8 bases from V and 4 bases from J; bases unmatched to any gene: 12. The DNA of the CDR3 is TGTGCCGGATCGGATTTCCTAGCGGGGGGGTACAATGAGCAGTTCTTC. Amino acid sequence: CAGSDFLAGGYNEQFF.

The rearrangement links TRBV5-4 to TRBJ2-3; D is perhaps TRBD2 (6 bases). Germline lookup yields CDR1 SGHNT and CDR2 YYREEE (reference sequence). V lost 3 bases, J lost 1 base, and 12 bases lay in between. This CDR3 spans 15 amino acids. This CDR3 is CASSSWTGGTDTQYF. CDR3 in DNA: TGTGCCAGCAGCTCATGGACGGGGGGCACAGATACGCAGTATTTT.

The V call is TRBV29-1, the J call TRBJ1-1; a weak D match, TRBD1 (5 bases). Trimming stripped 5 bases from V and 7 bases from J, with 14 bases between. This CDR3 has 12 amino acids. The germline V gene has CDR1 SQVTM and CDR2 ANQGSEA. The CDR3: CSVNTGNDEAFF. Here the CDR3 DNA reads TGCAGCGTTAACACAGGAAATGATGAAGCTTTCTTT.

This clone has more than one count but fewer than ten. The chain uses TRBV10-3 and TRBJ1-2; the D gene is possibly TRBD1 (5 bases). Trimming removed 1 base at V and 8 bases at J, with 14 bases between. The CDR3 sequence is 14 residues long. Germline V gene sequence: CDR1 ENHRY, CDR2 SYGVKD. The DNA of the CDR3 is TGTGCCATCAGTGAGTTTACCAAAGGGGAAGGCTACACCTTC. This sequence encodes CAISEFTKGEGYTF.

The chain carries TRBV28 and TRBJ2-3, with 13 bases aligning to TRBD2. Trimming removed 4 bases from V and 0 bases from J; junction bases left unmatched: 7. The CDR3 covers 18 residues. Germline CDR1 and CDR2: MDHEN and SYDVKM. The CDR3 reads CASSSSGLAGTSTDTQYF. In DNA, the CDR3 is TGTGCCAGCAGTTCCTCGGGACTAGCGGGGACTAGCACAGATACGCAGTATTTT.

The genes are TRBV11-2 and TRBJ2-2; D unclear. The CDR3 runs to 15 residues. V was pared by 6 bases and J by 2 bases, with 13 bases between. Germline V lookup: CDR1 SGHAT, CDR2 FQNNGV. The CDR3: CASRRTVSNTGELFF. The CDR3, as DNA: TGTGCCAGCAGGCGAACGGTTAGCAACACCGGGGAGCTGTTTTTT.

On this clone itself: At one of its ends the junction is not consistent with the germline gene, which may arise from a read error. V usage is TRBV19 and J usage is TRBJ1-5, with 10 bases matching TRBD1. This CDR3 has 15 residues. CDR1 LNHDA and CDR2 SQIVND come from the germline V gene (reference sequence). The DNA for the CDR3 is TGTGCCAGTAGTGTAGACAGGGGGCCGCGTCAGCCCCAGCATTTT. Protein product: CASSVDRGPRQPQHF. The entire variable domain, with the rest obtained from reference TRBV19 and TRBJ1-5, is as follows: DGGITQSPKYLFRKEGQNVTLSCEQNLNHDAMYWYRQDPGQGLRLIYYSQIVNDFQKGDIAEGYSVSREKKESFPLTVTSAQKNPTAFYLCASSVDRGPRQPQHFGDGTRLSIL.

The rearrangement links TRBV29-1 to TRBJ2-7; 8 positions agree with TRBD1. V was clipped by 3 bases and J by 5 bases; unmatched bases: 9. The CDR3 runs to 14 residues. CDR1 SQVTM and CDR2 ANQGSEA come from the germline V gene. The CDR3 bases are TGCAGCGTTGAGAGGCCGGACAGGGTTGACGAGCAGTACTTC. Translated: CSVERPDRVDEQYF.

The chain carries TRBV7-9 and TRBJ1-2; D is uncertain. Trimming shortened V by 1 base and J by 2 bases, and 8 bases separated the two germline ends. CDR3 size: 14 residues. In germline, CDR1 is SEHNR, CDR2 FQNEAQ (reference sequence). The CDR3, as DNA: TGTGCCAGCAGCTTAGAACGCGGAAACTATGGCTACACCTTC. Its translation is CASSLERGNYGYTF.

This chain uses TRBV6-6 with TRBJ1-1, with D possibly TRBD1 on 5 matching bases. Trimming took off 7 bases at V and 2 bases at J, with 17 bases between the two ends. Germline V gives CDR1 MNHNY, CDR2 SVGAGI (reference sequence). This CDR3 contains 15 residues. In DNA, the CDR3 is TGTGCCAGCAAGTTAGACAGCGCGGCTAACACTGAAGCTTTCTTT. Translating gives CASKLDSAANTEAFF.

In its sample, this clone was seen once. The V call is TRBV5-1, the J call TRBJ1-1, with 8 bases aligning to TRBD1. The CDR3 spans 15 residues. The V and J ends lost 2 bases and 6 bases, in that order; junction bases with no gene match: 9. From germline, CDR1 is SGHRS and CDR2 YFSETQ. CDR3 nucleotides: TGCGCCAGCAGCTTAGAACCAGGGGGCAGCGCTGAAGCTTTCTTT. This translates into CASSLEPGGSAEAFF.

V and J are TRBV18 and TRBJ2-1, with 10 bases fitting TRBD2. The CDR3 contains 16 residues. After removal of 6 bases from V and 7 bases from J, the junction contained 12 bases not matched to a gene. Germline V CDR1 and CDR2: KGHSH, LQKENI. CDR3 sequence reads: CASSQVRAGGPNEQFF. The CDR3 bases are TGTGCCAGCTCCCAGGTCAGAGCGGGGGGGCCAAATGAGCAGTTCTTC.

This clone was picked up one time. V is TRBV7-9 and J is TRBJ2-3; 7 bases are shared with TRBD2. The trim removed 4 bases at V and 7 bases at J, leaving 11 bases unmatched. CDR1 and CDR2 from the germline V gene are SEHNR and FQNEAQ (reference sequence). The CDR3 sequence is 15 residues long. The CDR3 loop is CASSSAGPSGYTQYF. DNA for the CDR3: TGTGCCAGCAGCTCCGCGGGACCTAGCGGCTATACGCAGTATTTT.

The chain is built from TRBV19 and TRBJ2-7; 8 nucleotides align to TRBD1. V lost 2 bases, J lost 3 bases, and 6 bases stayed unmatched. The CDR3 is 15 amino acids. The germline CDR1 and CDR2 sequences are LNHDA and SQIVND (reference sequence). In nucleotides, the CDR3 is TGTGCCAGTAGTATAAGCCCGGACAGGGTCTACGAGCAGTACTTC. Amino acid sequence: CASSISPDRVYEQYF.

This chain joins TRBV6-6 and TRBJ1-2, with D perhaps TRBD1 (5 bases). CDR3 size: 12 residues. Germline loops: CDR1 MNHNY, CDR2 SVGAGI (reference sequence). Trimming cost V 6 bases and J 5 bases, with 10 bases left between them. CDR3 sequence reads: CASRPGVYGYTF. Here the CDR3 DNA reads TGTGCCAGCAGACCGGGGGTTTATGGCTACACCTTC.

This rearrangement joins TRBV29-1 to TRBJ2-7, with D hard to call. The CDR3 spans 12 residues. V lost 4 bases and J 0 bases, leaving 7 bases between the germline ends. Germline-derived CDR1 and CDR2 are SQVTM and ANQGSEA. CDR3 in DNA: TGCAGCGTTGTTGAGTTCTCCTACGAGCAGTACTTC. Amino acids: CSVVEFSYEQYF.

The J gene is TRBJ1-1, the V gene TRBV30; no clear D gene. CDR3 length equals 12 residues. The V gene's germline CDR1 is GTSNPN and CDR2 SVGIG (reference sequence). The V end was cut by 2 bases, the J end by 0 bases, with 4 bases between. CDR3 region: CAWSYMNTEAFF. CDR3 DNA sequence: TGTGCCTGGAGTTACATGAACACTGAAGCTTTCTTT.

This chain links TRBV12-5 with TRBJ2-3; possible D gene TRBD2, 6 bases. The CDR3 is 13 amino acids. Germline V gene lookup returns CDR1 LGHNT and CDR2 FRNRAP. Trimming stripped 4 bases from V and 1 base from J, with 6 bases between. This CDR3 reads CASGSSGTDTQYF. In DNA, the CDR3 is TGTGCTAGTGGTTCTAGCGGCACAGATACGCAGTATTTT.

This clone was detected only once. J is TRBJ2-2 and V is TRBV9, with 10 positions matching TRBD2. Germline V gives CDR1 SGDLS, CDR2 YYNGEE. CDR3 size: 16 residues. V lost 2 bases, J lost 6 bases, and 7 bases stayed unmatched. CDR3 DNA sequence: TGTGCCAGCAGCGTTAGAGGAGCGGGAGGGGCCGGGGAGCTGTTTTTT. Residues: CASSVRGAGGAGELFF. Based on the CDR3 plus reference TRBV9 and TRBJ2-2, the full variable domain is DSGVTQTPKHLITATGQRVTLRCSPRSGDLSVYWYQQSLDQGLQFLIQYYNGEERAKGNILERFSAQQFPDLHSELNLSSLELGDSALYFCASSVRGAGGAGELFFGEGSRLTVL.

In its sample, this clone was seen once. The chain joins TRBV6-4 to TRBJ2-7; D possibly corresponds to TRBD1 (6 bases). The CDR3 loop spans 14 amino acids. Germline V CDR1 and CDR2: MRHNA, SNTAGT. Deletions cut 6 bases from V and 3 bases from J, with 15 bases between. The CDR3 DNA is TGTGCCAGCAGACAGGGAAAAAGGTTCTACGAGCAGTACTTC. Translated: CASRQGKRFYEQYF.

The chain combines TRBV5-1 with TRBJ2-7; 7 nucleotides match TRBD2. The germline CDR1 and CDR2 sequences are SGHRS and YFSETQ. The CDR3 consists of 14 residues. V shed 0 bases, J shed 6 bases, and the junction held 6 bases outside the gene matches. Here the CDR3 reads CASSLVDGGIEQYF. The CDR3 DNA sequence: TGCGCCAGCAGCTTGGTCGACGGGGGGATCGAGCAGTACTTC.

This chain connects TRBV30 to TRBJ1-3, with D unclear. Trimming took off 5 bases at V and 0 bases at J, with 11 bases between the two ends. The CDR3 runs to 14 residues. Per germline, CDR1 GTSNPN and CDR2 SVGIG (reference sequence). The CDR3 is CAWSYGSSGNTIYF. CDR3 bases: TGTGCCTGGTCTTACGGGAGCTCTGGAAACACCATATATTTT.

A single count supports this clone. The chain uses TRBV5-1 and TRBJ2-3; the match to TRBD1 covers 8 bases. The CDR3 covers 16 residues. CDR1 and CDR2 (germline): SGHRS, YFSETQ. V lost 3 bases and J lost 2; bases outside the gene matches: 8. As DNA, the CDR3 is TGCGCCAGCAGCTACCCTCCCAGGGGGCCCACAGATACGCAGTATTTT. Translating it yields CASSYPPRGPTDTQYF.